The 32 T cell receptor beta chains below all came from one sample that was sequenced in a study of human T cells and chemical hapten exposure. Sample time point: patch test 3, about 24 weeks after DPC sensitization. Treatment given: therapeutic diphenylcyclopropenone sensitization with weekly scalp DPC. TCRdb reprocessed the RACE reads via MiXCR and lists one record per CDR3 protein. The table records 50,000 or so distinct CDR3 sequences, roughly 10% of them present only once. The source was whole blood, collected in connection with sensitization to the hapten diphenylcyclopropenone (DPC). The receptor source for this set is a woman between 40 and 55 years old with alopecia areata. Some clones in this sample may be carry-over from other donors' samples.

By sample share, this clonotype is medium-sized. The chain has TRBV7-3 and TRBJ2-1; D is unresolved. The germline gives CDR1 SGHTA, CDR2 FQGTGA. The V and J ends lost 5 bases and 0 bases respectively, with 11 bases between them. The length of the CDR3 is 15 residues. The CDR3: CASSPAPSSYNEQFF. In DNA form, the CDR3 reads TGTGCCAGCAGCCCGGCCCCGAGCTCCTACAATGAGCAGTTCTTC.

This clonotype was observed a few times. CDR3 residues: CASSVGLGKETQYF. The CDR3 bases are TGTGCCAGCAGCGTAGGACTAGGAAAAGAGACCCAGTACTTC. V is TRBV9 and J is TRBJ2-5; a weak D match, TRBD2 (6 bases). Per the germline V gene, CDR1 is SGDLS and CDR2 is YYNGEE. The CDR3 has 14 amino acids. Trimming stripped 0 bases from V and 3 bases from J, with 9 bases between.

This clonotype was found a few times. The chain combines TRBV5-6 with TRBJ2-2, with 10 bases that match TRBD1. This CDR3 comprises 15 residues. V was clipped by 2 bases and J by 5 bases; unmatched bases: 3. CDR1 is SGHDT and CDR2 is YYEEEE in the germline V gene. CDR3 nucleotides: TGTGCCAGCAGCTTCCGGGACAGGGGTACCGGGGAGCTGTTTTTT. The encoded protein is CASSFRDRGTGELFF.

The CDR3 is CASSPERGQISGYEQYF. In DNA form, the CDR3 reads TGTGCCAGCAGCCCGGAACGAGGGCAGATTAGTGGCTACGAGCAGTACTTC. The V and J genes are TRBV9 and TRBJ2-7, with D perhaps TRBD2 (5 bases). CDR3 length equals 17 residues. Germline values: CDR1 SGDLS, CDR2 YYNGEE. Trimming pared 4 bases from V and 3 bases from J, leaving 23 bases between.

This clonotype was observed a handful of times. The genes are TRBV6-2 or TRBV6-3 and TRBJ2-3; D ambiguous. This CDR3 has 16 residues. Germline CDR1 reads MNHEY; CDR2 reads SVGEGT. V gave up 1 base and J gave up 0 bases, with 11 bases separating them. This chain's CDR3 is CASSYYRMRSTDTQYF. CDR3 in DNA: TGTGCCAGCAGTTACTACCGTATGCGGAGCACAGATACGCAGTATTTT.

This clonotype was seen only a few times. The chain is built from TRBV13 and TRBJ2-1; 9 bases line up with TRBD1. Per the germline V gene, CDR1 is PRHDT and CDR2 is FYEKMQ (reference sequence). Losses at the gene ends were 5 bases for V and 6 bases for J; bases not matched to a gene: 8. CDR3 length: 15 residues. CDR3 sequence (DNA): TGTGCCAGCAGCCGGCGGGGACAGGGTGGCAATGAGCAGTTCTTC. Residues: CASSRRGQGGNEQFF.

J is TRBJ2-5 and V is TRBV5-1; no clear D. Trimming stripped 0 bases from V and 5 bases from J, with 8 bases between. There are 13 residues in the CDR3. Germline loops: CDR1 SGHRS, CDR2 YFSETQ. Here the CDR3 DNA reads TGCGCCAGCAGCTTGGATGAGGCGGAGACCCAGTACTTC. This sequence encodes CASSLDEAETQYF.

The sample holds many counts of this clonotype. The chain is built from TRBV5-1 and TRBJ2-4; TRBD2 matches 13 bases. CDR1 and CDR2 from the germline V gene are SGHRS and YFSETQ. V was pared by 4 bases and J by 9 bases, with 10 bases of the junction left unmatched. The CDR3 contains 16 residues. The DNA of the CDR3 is TGCGCCAGCAGCGGGACAGGGGGACTAGCGGGGTCCATTCAGTACTTC. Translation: CASSGTGGLAGSIQYF.

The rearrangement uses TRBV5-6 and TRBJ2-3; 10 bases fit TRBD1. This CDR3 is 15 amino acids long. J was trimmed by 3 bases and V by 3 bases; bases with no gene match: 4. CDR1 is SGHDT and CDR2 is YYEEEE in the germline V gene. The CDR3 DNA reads TGTGCCAGCAGCTCAGGGACAGGGGATACAGATACGCAGTATTTT. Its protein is CASSSGTGDTDTQYF.

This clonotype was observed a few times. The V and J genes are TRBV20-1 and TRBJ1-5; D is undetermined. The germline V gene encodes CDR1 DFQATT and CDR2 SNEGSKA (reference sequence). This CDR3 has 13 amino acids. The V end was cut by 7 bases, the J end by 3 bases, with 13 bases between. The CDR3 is CSVSNRVNQPQHF. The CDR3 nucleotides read TGCAGTGTTTCAAACCGGGTCAATCAGCCCCAGCATTTT.

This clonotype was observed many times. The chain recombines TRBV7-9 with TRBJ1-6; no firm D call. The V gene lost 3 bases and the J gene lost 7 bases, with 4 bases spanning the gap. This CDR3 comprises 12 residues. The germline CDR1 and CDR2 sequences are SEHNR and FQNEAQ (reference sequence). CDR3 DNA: TGTGCCAGCAGCTTGCAAAATTCACCCCTCCACTTT. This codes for CASSLQNSPLHF.

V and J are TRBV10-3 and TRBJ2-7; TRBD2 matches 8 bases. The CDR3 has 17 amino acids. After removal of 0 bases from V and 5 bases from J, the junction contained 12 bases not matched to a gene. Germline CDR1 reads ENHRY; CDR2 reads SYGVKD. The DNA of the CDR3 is TGTGCCATCAGTGAGTCGACTTCTCCGGGGGGGCTGGACGAGCAGTACTTC. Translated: CAISESTSPGGLDEQYF.

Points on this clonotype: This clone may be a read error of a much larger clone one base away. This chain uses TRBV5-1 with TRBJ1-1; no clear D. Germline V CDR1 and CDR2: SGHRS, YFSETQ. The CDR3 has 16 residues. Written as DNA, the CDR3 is TGCACCAGCAGCTCACGGGAGTCCGTGGGTGGCACTGAAGCTTTCTTT. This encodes CTSSSRESVGGTEAFF.

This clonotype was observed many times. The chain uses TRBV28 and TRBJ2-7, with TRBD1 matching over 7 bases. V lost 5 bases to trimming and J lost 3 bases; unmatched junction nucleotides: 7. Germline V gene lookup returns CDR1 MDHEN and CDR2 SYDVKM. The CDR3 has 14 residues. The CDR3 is CASSRAGTDYEQYF. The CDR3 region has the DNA TGTGCCAGCAGTCGCGCCGGGACAGACTACGAGCAGTACTTC. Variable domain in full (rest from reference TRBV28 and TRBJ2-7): DVKVTQSSRYLVKRTGEKVFLECVQDMDHENMFWYRQDPGLGLRLIYFSYDVKMKEKGDIPEGYSVSREKKERFSLILESASTNQTSMYLCASSRAGTDYEQYFGPGTRLTVT.

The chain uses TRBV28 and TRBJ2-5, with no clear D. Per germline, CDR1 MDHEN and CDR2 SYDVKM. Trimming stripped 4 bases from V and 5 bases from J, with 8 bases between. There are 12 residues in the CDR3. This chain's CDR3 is CASSWNAETQYF. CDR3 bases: TGTGCCAGCAGTTGGAACGCGGAGACCCAGTACTTC.

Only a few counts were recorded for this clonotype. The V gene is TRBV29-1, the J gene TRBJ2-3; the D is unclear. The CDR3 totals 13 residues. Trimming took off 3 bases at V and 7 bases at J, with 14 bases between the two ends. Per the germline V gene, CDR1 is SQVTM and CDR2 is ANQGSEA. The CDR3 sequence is CSVELRASNTQYF. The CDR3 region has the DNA TGCAGCGTTGAGCTCCGGGCCTCGAATACGCAGTATTTT.

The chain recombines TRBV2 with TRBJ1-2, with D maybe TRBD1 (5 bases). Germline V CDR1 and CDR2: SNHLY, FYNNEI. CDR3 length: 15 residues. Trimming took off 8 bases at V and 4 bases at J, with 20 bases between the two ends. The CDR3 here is CASLGGRRDGYGYTF. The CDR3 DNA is TGTGCCAGCCTGGGCGGGAGGCGGGACGGCTATGGCTACACCTTC.

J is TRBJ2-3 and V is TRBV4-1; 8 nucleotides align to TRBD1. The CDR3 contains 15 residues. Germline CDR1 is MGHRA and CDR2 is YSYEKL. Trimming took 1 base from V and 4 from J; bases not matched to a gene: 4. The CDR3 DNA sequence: TGCGCCAGCAGCCAAGCTAGGACAGGGTCAGATACGCAGTATTTT. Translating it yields CASSQARTGSDTQYF.

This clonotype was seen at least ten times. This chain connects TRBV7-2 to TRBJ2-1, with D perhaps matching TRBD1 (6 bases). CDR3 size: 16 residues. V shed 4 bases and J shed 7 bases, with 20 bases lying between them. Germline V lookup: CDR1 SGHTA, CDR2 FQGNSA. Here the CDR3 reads CASSSSTGFAENEQFF. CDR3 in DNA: TGTGCCAGCAGCTCATCGACAGGTTTCGCTGAAAATGAGCAGTTCTTC.

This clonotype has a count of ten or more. The CDR3 bases are TGTGCCAGCAGCTCGTACAGGGGGCGGCCCACTGAAGCTTTCTTT. Protein product: CASSSYRGRPTEAFF. The rearrangement joins TRBV11-2 to TRBJ1-1, with 9 positions matching TRBD1. Unmatched junction bases numbered 7, after V lost 4 bases and J lost 4 bases. Germline CDR1 and CDR2: SGHAT and FQNNGV. The length of the CDR3 is 15 residues.

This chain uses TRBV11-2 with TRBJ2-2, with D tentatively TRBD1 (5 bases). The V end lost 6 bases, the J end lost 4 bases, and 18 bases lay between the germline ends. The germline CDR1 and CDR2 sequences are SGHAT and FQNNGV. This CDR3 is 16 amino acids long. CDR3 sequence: CASRHLRGRSTGELFF. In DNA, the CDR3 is TGTGCCAGCAGACATCTTAGGGGTCGCAGCACCGGGGAGCTGTTTTTT.

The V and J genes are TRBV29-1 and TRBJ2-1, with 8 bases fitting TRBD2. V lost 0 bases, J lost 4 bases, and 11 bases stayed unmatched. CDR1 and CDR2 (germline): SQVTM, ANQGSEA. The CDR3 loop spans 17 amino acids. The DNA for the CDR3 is TGCAGCGTTGAAGACCTAGTCGCGACTAGCGATTACAATGAGCAGTTCTTC. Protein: CSVEDLVATSDYNEQFF.

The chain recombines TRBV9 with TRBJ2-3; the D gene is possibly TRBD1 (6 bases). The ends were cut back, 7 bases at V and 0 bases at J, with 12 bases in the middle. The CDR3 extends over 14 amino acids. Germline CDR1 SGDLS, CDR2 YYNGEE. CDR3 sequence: CASGSRGSTDTQYF. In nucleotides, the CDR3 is TGTGCCAGCGGCAGCAGGGGTAGCACAGATACGCAGTATTTT.

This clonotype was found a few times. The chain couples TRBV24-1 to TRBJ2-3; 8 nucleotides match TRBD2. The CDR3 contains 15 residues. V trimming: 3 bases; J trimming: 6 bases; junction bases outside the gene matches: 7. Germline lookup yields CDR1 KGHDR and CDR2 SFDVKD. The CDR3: CATSDPPSGSDTQYF. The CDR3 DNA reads TGTGCCACCAGTGATCCCCCGAGCGGGAGTGATACGCAGTATTTT.

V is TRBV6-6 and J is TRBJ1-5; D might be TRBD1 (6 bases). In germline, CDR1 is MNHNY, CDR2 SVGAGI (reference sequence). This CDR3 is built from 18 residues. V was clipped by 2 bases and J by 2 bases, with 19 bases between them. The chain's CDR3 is CASSYLHTGGEGNQPQHF. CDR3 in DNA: TGTGCCAGCAGTTACCTCCACACCGGGGGCGAGGGCAATCAGCCCCAGCATTTT.

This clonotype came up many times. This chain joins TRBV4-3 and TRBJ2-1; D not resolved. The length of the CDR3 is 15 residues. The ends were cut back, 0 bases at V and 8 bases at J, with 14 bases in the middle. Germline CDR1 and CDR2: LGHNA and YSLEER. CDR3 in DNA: TGCGCCAGCAGCCAAGATAGGCACAAGACCGATGAGCAGTTCTTC. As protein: CASSQDRHKTDEQFF.

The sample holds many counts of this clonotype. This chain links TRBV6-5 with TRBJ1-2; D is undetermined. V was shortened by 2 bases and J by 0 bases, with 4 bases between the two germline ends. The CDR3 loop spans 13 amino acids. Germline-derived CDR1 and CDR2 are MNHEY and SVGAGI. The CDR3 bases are TGTGCCAGCAGTTACGGAGCTAACTATGGCTACACCTTC. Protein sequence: CASSYGANYGYTF.

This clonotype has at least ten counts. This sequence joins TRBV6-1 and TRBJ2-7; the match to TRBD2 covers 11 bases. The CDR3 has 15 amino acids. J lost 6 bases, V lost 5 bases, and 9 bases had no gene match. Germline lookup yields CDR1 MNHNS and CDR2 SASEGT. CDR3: CASSRGLAVGGEQYF. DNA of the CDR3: TGTGCCAGCAGTAGGGGACTAGCGGTGGGGGGCGAGCAGTACTTC.

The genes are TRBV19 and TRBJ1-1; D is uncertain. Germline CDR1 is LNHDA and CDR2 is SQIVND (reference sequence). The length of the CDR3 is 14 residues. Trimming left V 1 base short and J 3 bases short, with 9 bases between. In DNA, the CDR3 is TGTGCCAGTAGTATAGTAGCGGGCCACACTGAAGCTTTCTTT. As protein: CASSIVAGHTEAFF.

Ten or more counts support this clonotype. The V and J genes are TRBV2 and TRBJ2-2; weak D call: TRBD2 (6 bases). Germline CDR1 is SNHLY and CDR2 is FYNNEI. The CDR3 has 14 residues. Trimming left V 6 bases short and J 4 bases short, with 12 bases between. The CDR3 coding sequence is TGTGCCAGCAGGGTTGGAGGGAGCACCGGGGAGCTGTTTTTT. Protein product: CASRVGGSTGELFF.

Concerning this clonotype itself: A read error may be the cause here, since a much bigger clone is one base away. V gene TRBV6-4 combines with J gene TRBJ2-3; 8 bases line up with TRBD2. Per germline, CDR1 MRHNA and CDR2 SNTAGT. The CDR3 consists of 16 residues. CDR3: CASSDSRRGGPDTQNF. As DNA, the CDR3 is TGTGCCAGCAGTGACTCGAGACGGGGGGGCCCAGATACGCAGAATTTT.

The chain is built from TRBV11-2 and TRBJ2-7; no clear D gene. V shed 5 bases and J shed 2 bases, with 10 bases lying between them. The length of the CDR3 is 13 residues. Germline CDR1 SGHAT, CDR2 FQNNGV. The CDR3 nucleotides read TGTGCCAGCAGCCTGGACCCCACCTACGAGCAGTACTTC. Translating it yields CASSLDPTYEQYF. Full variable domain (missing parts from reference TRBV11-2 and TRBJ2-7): EAGVAQSPRYKIIEKRQSVAFWCNPISGHATLYWYQQILGQGPKLLIQFQNNGVVDDSQLPKDRFSAERLKGVDSTLKIQPAKLEDSAVYLCASSLDPTYEQYFGPGTRLTVT.